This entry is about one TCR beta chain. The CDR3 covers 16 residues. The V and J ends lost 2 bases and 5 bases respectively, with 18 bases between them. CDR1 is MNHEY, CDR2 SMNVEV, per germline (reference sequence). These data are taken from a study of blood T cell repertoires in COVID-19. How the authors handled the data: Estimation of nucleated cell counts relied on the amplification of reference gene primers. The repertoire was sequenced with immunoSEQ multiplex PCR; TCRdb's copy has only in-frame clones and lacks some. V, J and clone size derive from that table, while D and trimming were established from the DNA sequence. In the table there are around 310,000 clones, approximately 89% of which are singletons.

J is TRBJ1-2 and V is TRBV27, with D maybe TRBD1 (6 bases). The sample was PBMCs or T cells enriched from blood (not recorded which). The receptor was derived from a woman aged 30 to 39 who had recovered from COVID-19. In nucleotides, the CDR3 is TGTGCCAGCAGTTTAGAGTGGCAGGGGCGCCTTTATGGCTACACCTTC. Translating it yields CASSLEWQGRLYGYTF.